This T cell receptor beta chain came from a study of T-cell reconstitution after alpha-beta-depleted transplantation in children. This clonotype was counted a few times. The germline CDR1 and CDR2 sequences are SGHTS and YDEGEE. The J segment lost 3 bases and the V segment lost 4 bases, leaving 13 bases of the junction unmatched. This CDR3 has 17 amino acids. Construction of the TCRbeta library involved unique molecular identifiers. Using its own MiXCR run on the PCR reads, TCRdb lists one record per CDR3 protein. The sample shows about 610,000 distinct CDR3 sequences, 8% to 11% of them seen only once.

The chain couples TRBV5-8 to TRBJ2-5; 9 bases are shared with TRBD1. The starting material was PBMCs from the stem cell graft donor, obtained from the stem cell graft. The clonotype originates from a human donor who donated a stem cell graft to a child with acute myeloid leukemia. The CDR3 sequence is CASSLRWGQGMEETQYF. The CDR3 DNA reads as TGTGCCAGCAGCCTCCGATGGGGACAGGGAATGGAAGAGACCCAGTACTTC. Using reference TRBV5-8 and TRBJ2-5 for the parts outside the CDR3, the full variable domain is EAGVTQSPTHLIKTRGQQATLRCSPISGHTSVYWYQQALGLGLQFLLWYDEGEERNRGNFPPRFSGRQFPNYSSELNVNALELEDSALYLCASSLRWGQGMEETQYFGPGTRLLVL.